This is a list of T cell receptor beta chains from one sample in a study of T cell changes during pregnancy in multiple sclerosis. Data came from immunoSEQ multiplex PCR; TCRdb stores just in-frame clones and leaves some out. Of some 59,000 clones in the sample, about 88% were seen once. Sequencing was performed on peripheral blood, taken in the first trimester of pregnancy. All receptors derive from a female donor with multiple sclerosis, enrolled in a pregnancy study. CDR3s include the opening cysteine and the closing phenylalanine or tryptophan. Each record gives: D gene, J gene, V gene, clone size, CDR3 length, CDR3 DNA, CDR3 protein. D genes are given only for firm matches. Expanded clones get a size class; other rows say once, few or many, or leave the size out.

d_call: -; j_call: TRBJ2-2; v_call: TRBV9; clone_size: -; cdr3_length: 15; cdr3_nt: TGTGCCAGCAGCGTGGGGTCTAGCCCCACCGGGGAGCTGTTTTTT; cdr3_aa: CASSVGSSPTGELFF
d_call: TRBD2; j_call: TRBJ2-5; v_call: TRBV5-1; clone_size: -; cdr3_length: 18; cdr3_nt: TGCGCCAGCAGCTTATTGTCTAGCGGGGCGACGTACCAAGAGACCCAGTACTTC; cdr3_aa: CASSLLSSGATYQETQYF
d_call: TRBD2; j_call: TRBJ2-5; v_call: TRBV5-4; clone_size: -; cdr3_length: 16; cdr3_nt: TGTGCCAGCAGTCGGGAGACTAGCGGGGGGGCAGAGACCCAGTACTTC; cdr3_aa: CASSRETSGGAETQYF
d_call: -; j_call: TRBJ1-2; v_call: TRBV7-9; clone_size: -; cdr3_length: 14; cdr3_nt: TGTGCCAGCAGCTTAGTTCCAGGCAACTATGGCTACACCTTC; cdr3_aa: CASSLVPGNYGYTF
d_call: TRBD1; j_call: TRBJ1-2; v_call: TRBV27; clone_size: -; cdr3_length: 14; cdr3_nt: TGTGCCAGCCGGTCCCACGACAGGGGGGGCGGCTACACCTTC; cdr3_aa: CASRSHDRGGGYTF
d_call: -; j_call: TRBJ1-4; v_call: TRBV6-4; clone_size: -; cdr3_length: 13; cdr3_nt: TGTGCCAGCAGTGACACCCACGGGGAAAAACTGTTTTTT; cdr3_aa: CASSDTHGEKLFF
d_call: -; j_call: TRBJ2-2; v_call: TRBV27; clone_size: once; cdr3_length: 13; cdr3_nt: TGTGCCAGCAACGAACAGAACACCGGGGAGCTGTTTTTT; cdr3_aa: CASNEQNTGELFF
d_call: TRBD2; j_call: TRBJ2-3; v_call: TRBV30; clone_size: -; cdr3_length: 15; cdr3_nt: TGTGCCTGGAGTGTAAGTAGCGGGGCAGCAGATACGCAGTATTTT; cdr3_aa: CAWSVSSGAADTQYF
d_call: TRBD2; j_call: TRBJ2-7; v_call: TRBV4-1; clone_size: once; cdr3_length: 16; cdr3_nt: TGCGCCAGCAGCCAAGCGTTGAGCGGGAGTACCTACGAGCAGTACTTC; cdr3_aa: CASSQALSGSTYEQYF
d_call: TRBD1; j_call: TRBJ2-3; v_call: TRBV25-1; clone_size: -; cdr3_length: 18; cdr3_nt: TGTGCCAGCAGTGACCAGGCCGGGACAGGGGGTCCCACAGATACGCAGTATTTT; cdr3_aa: CASSDQAGTGGPTDTQYF
d_call: TRBD1; j_call: TRBJ1-4; v_call: TRBV9; clone_size: -; cdr3_length: 15; cdr3_nt: TGTGCCAGCAGCGTCCCCGGGACAGGGGTTGAAAAACTGTTTTTT; cdr3_aa: CASSVPGTGVEKLFF
d_call: TRBD1; j_call: TRBJ1-2; v_call: TRBV7-9; clone_size: -; cdr3_length: 14; cdr3_nt: TGTGCCAGCAGCTTAGGACAGGGTTATCAAGGCTACACCTTC; cdr3_aa: CASSLGQGYQGYTF
d_call: TRBD1; j_call: TRBJ2-7; v_call: TRBV2; clone_size: -; cdr3_length: 13; cdr3_nt: TGTGCCAGCAAAGGGACAGACTACTACGAGCAGTACTTC; cdr3_aa: CASKGTDYYEQYF
d_call: TRBD1; j_call: TRBJ2-5; v_call: TRBV6-5; clone_size: -; cdr3_length: 14; cdr3_nt: TGTGCCAGCAACGGACAGGGGGCTCAAGAGACCCAGTACTTC; cdr3_aa: CASNGQGAQETQYF
d_call: -; j_call: TRBJ2-7; v_call: TRBV10-3; clone_size: -; cdr3_length: 14; cdr3_nt: TGTGCCACCGGAGGGCGGAGGGAGGCCTACGAGCAGTACTTC; cdr3_aa: CATGGRREAYEQYF
d_call: -; j_call: TRBJ1-3; v_call: TRBV14; clone_size: -; cdr3_length: 19; cdr3_nt: TGTGCCAGCAGCTCAAGAGTCCGGGGAATCTTACACTCTGGAAACACCATATATTTT; cdr3_aa: CASSSRVRGILHSGNTIYF
d_call: TRBD1; j_call: TRBJ2-7; v_call: TRBV7-2; clone_size: -; cdr3_length: 15; cdr3_nt: TGTGCCAGCAGCCCTAAAAGAACAGGGGCCTACGAGCAGTACTTC; cdr3_aa: CASSPKRTGAYEQYF
d_call: -; j_call: TRBJ2-3; v_call: TRBV27; clone_size: -; cdr3_length: 15; cdr3_nt: TGTGCCAGCAGTTTAAGGATAGCTCTCACAGATACGCAGTATTTT; cdr3_aa: CASSLRIALTDTQYF
d_call: -; j_call: TRBJ1-2; v_call: TRBV18; clone_size: -; cdr3_length: 15; cdr3_nt: TGTGCCAGCTCACCGATTTCCACGACAGCTAATGGCTACACCTTC; cdr3_aa: CASSPISTTANGYTF
d_call: TRBD1; j_call: TRBJ1-2; v_call: TRBV27; clone_size: -; cdr3_length: 17; cdr3_nt: TGTGCCAGCAGTTTAACGCCGGGACAGGGGGCGGACTATGGCTACACCTTC; cdr3_aa: CASSLTPGQGADYGYTF
d_call: TRBD2; j_call: TRBJ2-2; v_call: TRBV6-4; clone_size: -; cdr3_length: 16; cdr3_nt: TGTGCCAGCAGTGACGGGCTAGCGGGAGGACCCGGGGAGCTGTTTTTT; cdr3_aa: CASSDGLAGGPGELFF
d_call: -; j_call: TRBJ1-3; v_call: TRBV7-9; clone_size: -; cdr3_length: 17; cdr3_nt: TGTGCCAGCAGCTTAGGAGTCCTGACATACTCTGGAAACACCATATATTTT; cdr3_aa: CASSLGVLTYSGNTIYF
d_call: -; j_call: TRBJ1-2; v_call: TRBV5-1; clone_size: -; cdr3_length: 12; cdr3_nt: TGCGCCAGCAGCTTGGGGTCTCGGGGCTACACCTTC; cdr3_aa: CASSLGSRGYTF
d_call: TRBD2; j_call: TRBJ2-3; v_call: TRBV5-6; clone_size: -; cdr3_length: 16; cdr3_nt: TGTGCCAGCAGCAGACTAGCGGGAGATAGCACAGATACGCAGTATTTT; cdr3_aa: CASSRLAGDSTDTQYF
d_call: TRBD1; j_call: TRBJ1-2; v_call: TRBV4-2; clone_size: -; cdr3_length: 15; cdr3_nt: TGTGCCAGCAGCCAAGATGCGGGACAGGGTAGAGGCTACACCTTC; cdr3_aa: CASSQDAGQGRGYTF
d_call: -; j_call: TRBJ2-7; v_call: TRBV29-1; clone_size: -; cdr3_length: 16; cdr3_nt: TGCAGCGTTGTCCCTGTGCAGGGCCTTCCTCCCTACGAGCAGTACTTC; cdr3_aa: CSVVPVQGLPPYEQYF
d_call: TRBD1; j_call: TRBJ1-2; v_call: TRBV5-1; clone_size: -; cdr3_length: 13; cdr3_nt: TGCGCCAGCACGGGACAGGGGGCGAATGGCTACACCTTC; cdr3_aa: CASTGQGANGYTF
d_call: TRBD1; j_call: TRBJ2-4; v_call: TRBV5-5; clone_size: once; cdr3_length: 13; cdr3_nt: TGTGCCAGCAGCTTGGCGGCAGGGGGCGTTGTGTACTTC; cdr3_aa: CASSLAAGGVVYF
d_call: -; j_call: TRBJ1-1; v_call: TRBV27; clone_size: -; cdr3_length: 17; cdr3_nt: TGTGCCAGCAGGCCGGGTTGGGCGGGAGGAATGAACACTGAAGCTTTCTTT; cdr3_aa: CASRPGWAGGMNTEAFF
d_call: TRBD2; j_call: TRBJ2-5; v_call: TRBV7-2; clone_size: -; cdr3_length: 16; cdr3_nt: TGTGCCAGCAGCGGCGTCGGGACTAGCGGTAGAGAGACCCAGTACTTC; cdr3_aa: CASSGVGTSGRETQYF
d_call: -; j_call: TRBJ1-1; v_call: TRBV19; clone_size: -; cdr3_length: 13; cdr3_nt: TGTGCCAGTACTGAGGGTCTTGGCACTGAAGCTTTCTTT; cdr3_aa: CASTEGLGTEAFF
d_call: -; j_call: TRBJ1-2; v_call: TRBV18; clone_size: -; cdr3_length: 15; cdr3_nt: TGTGCCAGCTCCCCATTACAGGATACCAGGGGCGGCTACACCTTC; cdr3_aa: CASSPLQDTRGGYTF
d_call: TRBD2; j_call: TRBJ2-3; v_call: TRBV28; clone_size: few; cdr3_length: 15; cdr3_nt: TGTGCCAGCCATGATGGGGGGAGGGCCGCAGATACGCAGTATTTT; cdr3_aa: CASHDGGRAADTQYF
d_call: -; j_call: TRBJ2-5; v_call: TRBV30; clone_size: once; cdr3_length: 12; cdr3_nt: TGTGCCTGGAAATGGGCGGGACAGACCCAGTACTTC; cdr3_aa: CAWKWAGQTQYF
d_call: TRBD1; j_call: TRBJ2-1; v_call: TRBV2; clone_size: -; cdr3_length: 16; cdr3_nt: TGTGCCAGCAGAGACCCGGGACAGGGGGCTTTGGATGAGCAGTTCTTC; cdr3_aa: CASRDPGQGALDEQFF
d_call: TRBD1; j_call: TRBJ1-5; v_call: TRBV30; clone_size: once; cdr3_length: 14; cdr3_nt: TGTGCCTGGAATCCGGGACAGGGGTATCAGCCCCAGCATTTT; cdr3_aa: CAWNPGQGYQPQHF
d_call: -; j_call: TRBJ2-1; v_call: TRBV10-1; clone_size: once; cdr3_length: 16; cdr3_nt: TGCGCCAGCAGCCCCCTGAGCCTTAGCTCCTACAATGAGCAGTTCTTC; cdr3_aa: CASSPLSLSSYNEQFF
d_call: -; j_call: TRBJ2-3; v_call: TRBV7-2; clone_size: -; cdr3_length: 12; cdr3_nt: TGTGCCAGCAGCTTACCGACAGATACGCAGTATTTT; cdr3_aa: CASSLPTDTQYF
d_call: -; j_call: TRBJ2-7; v_call: TRBV9; clone_size: -; cdr3_length: 14; cdr3_nt: TGTGCCAGCAGCGCGCCCAACTTCCCCCACGAGCAGTACTTC; cdr3_aa: CASSAPNFPHEQYF
d_call: -; j_call: TRBJ1-2; v_call: TRBV6-6; clone_size: -; cdr3_length: 15; cdr3_nt: TGTGCCAGCAGTTACTCGAATTCAGGGGACGATGGCTACACCTTC; cdr3_aa: CASSYSNSGDDGYTF
d_call: -; j_call: TRBJ1-1; v_call: TRBV28; clone_size: -; cdr3_length: 14; cdr3_nt: TGTGCCAGCAGTGGGCCCCGGTTGAACACTGAAGCTTTCTTT; cdr3_aa: CASSGPRLNTEAFF
d_call: -; j_call: TRBJ2-7; v_call: TRBV5-6; clone_size: -; cdr3_length: 13; cdr3_nt: TGTGCCAGCAGCTCCTTTATTGGCCTCGAGCAGTACTTC; cdr3_aa: CASSSFIGLEQYF
d_call: TRBD1; j_call: TRBJ2-7; v_call: TRBV9; clone_size: -; cdr3_length: 15; cdr3_nt: TGTGCCAGCAGCGCGGGGACAGGGACCACCTACGAGCAGTACTTC; cdr3_aa: CASSAGTGTTYEQYF
d_call: -; j_call: TRBJ1-2; v_call: TRBV5-6; clone_size: -; cdr3_length: 13; cdr3_nt: TGTGCCAGCAGCCAGACAGCTAACTATGGCTACACCTTC; cdr3_aa: CASSQTANYGYTF
d_call: TRBD1; j_call: TRBJ1-1; v_call: TRBV5-1; clone_size: once; cdr3_length: 16; cdr3_nt: TGCGCCAGCACCGAGGGCCCGACAGGGCTCTACACTGAAGCTTTCTTT; cdr3_aa: CASTEGPTGLYTEAFF
d_call: -; j_call: TRBJ1-5; v_call: TRBV19; clone_size: -; cdr3_length: 14; cdr3_nt: TGTGCCAGTAGTATGGCCCGAGGGAATCAGCCCCAGCATTTT; cdr3_aa: CASSMARGNQPQHF
d_call: -; j_call: TRBJ1-1; v_call: TRBV4-2; clone_size: -; cdr3_length: 14; cdr3_nt: TGTGCCAGCAGCCAAGGCCAGGGTGGGACTGAAGCTTTCTTT; cdr3_aa: CASSQGQGGTEAFF
d_call: TRBD1; j_call: TRBJ1-2; v_call: TRBV18; clone_size: few; cdr3_length: 16; cdr3_nt: TGTGCCAGCTCAACATCATCCGGGACAGGGGGCTATGGCTACACCTTC; cdr3_aa: CASSTSSGTGGYGYTF
d_call: -; j_call: TRBJ2-5; v_call: TRBV5-4; clone_size: -; cdr3_length: 16; cdr3_nt: TGTGCCAGCAGCTTGGCGGCAGGAATTTTACAAGAGACCCAGTACTTC; cdr3_aa: CASSLAAGILQETQYF
d_call: TRBD1; j_call: TRBJ1-1; v_call: TRBV20-1; clone_size: -; cdr3_length: 11; cdr3_nt: TGCAGTGCCGGACAGGGGGCGGAAGCTTTCTTT; cdr3_aa: CSAGQGAEAFF
d_call: -; j_call: TRBJ2-1; v_call: TRBV11-3; clone_size: -; cdr3_length: 16; cdr3_nt: TGTGCCAGCAGCCCGGGGCGGGATACGGCCAACAATGAGCAGTTCTTC; cdr3_aa: CASSPGRDTANNEQFF
d_call: TRBD1; j_call: TRBJ2-5; v_call: TRBV7-7; clone_size: -; cdr3_length: 12; cdr3_nt: TGTGCCAGCAGCAGGGACAGAGAGACCCAGTACTTC; cdr3_aa: CASSRDRETQYF
d_call: TRBD2; j_call: TRBJ2-7; v_call: TRBV5-8; clone_size: -; cdr3_length: 19; cdr3_nt: TGTGCCAGCAGACCCAGTCTCACTAGCGGGGGGGAAGTTCCTAGCGAGCAGTACTTC; cdr3_aa: CASRPSLTSGGEVPSEQYF
d_call: -; j_call: TRBJ1-4; v_call: TRBV7-9; clone_size: -; cdr3_length: 14; cdr3_nt: TGTGCCAGTCCGGACAGTTCAACTAATGAAAAACTGTTTTTT; cdr3_aa: CASPDSSTNEKLFF
d_call: TRBD1; j_call: TRBJ1-1; v_call: TRBV10-3; clone_size: -; cdr3_length: 18; cdr3_nt: TGTGCCATCAGTGATAAGGGGGGACAGGGTGCAATGAACACTGAAGCTTTCTTT; cdr3_aa: CAISDKGGQGAMNTEAFF
d_call: TRBD1; j_call: TRBJ2-7; v_call: TRBV9; clone_size: -; cdr3_length: 16; cdr3_nt: TGTGCCAGCAGCGTAACTCCGGGACAGGGAATTAACGAGCAGTACTTC; cdr3_aa: CASSVTPGQGINEQYF
d_call: -; j_call: TRBJ2-5; v_call: TRBV5-6; clone_size: -; cdr3_length: 13; cdr3_nt: TGTGCCAGCAGCCCCCAGGCGGGCGAGACCCAGTACTTC; cdr3_aa: CASSPQAGETQYF
d_call: -; j_call: TRBJ1-5; v_call: TRBV7-8; clone_size: few; cdr3_length: 14; cdr3_nt: TGTGCCAGCAGCTTAGGCGCAGGGAGGCAGCCCCAGCATTTT; cdr3_aa: CASSLGAGRQPQHF
d_call: TRBD2; j_call: TRBJ2-7; v_call: TRBV11-2; clone_size: -; cdr3_length: 15; cdr3_nt: TGTGCCAGCAGCTTAGATCGGGGGGACGGCTACGAGCAGTACTTC; cdr3_aa: CASSLDRGDGYEQYF
d_call: -; j_call: TRBJ2-2; v_call: TRBV19; clone_size: -; cdr3_length: 17; cdr3_nt: TGTGCCAGTAGCCTAAGGGGGGACAGCGCGAACACCGGGGAGCTGTTTTTT; cdr3_aa: CASSLRGDSANTGELFF